This section outlines one T cell receptor (beta chain) sequence together with its context. Its target is unknown. The data were produced by immunoSEQ multiplex PCR, yet TCRdb's version contains in-frame clones alone and is incomplete. The repertoire holds 90,000 to 100,000 clones, 75% to 90% seen once, with about 11% in the top ten. V was clipped by 4 bases and J by 0 bases, with 9 bases between them. The CDR3 covers 13 residues. Germline values: CDR1 SQVTM, CDR2 ANQGSEA. Every patient experienced relapse after autologous stem cell transplantation, and brentuximab vedotin exposure varied. The data were obtained in a study of PD-1 blockade in classical Hodgkin lymphoma. Study observations and caveats: A reduction in baseline TCR diversity was reportedly seen in newly diagnosed patients relative to healthy donors.

Material: peripheral blood mononuclear cells (PBMCs), obtained before the second cycle of nivolumab. The chain uses TRBV29-1 and TRBJ2-5; D unclear. This TCR derives from a human donor with classical Hodgkin lymphoma. The CDR3 DNA is TGCAGCGTTGTGACCTGGGACCAAGAGACCCAGTACTTC. The encoded protein is CSVVTWDQETQYF.